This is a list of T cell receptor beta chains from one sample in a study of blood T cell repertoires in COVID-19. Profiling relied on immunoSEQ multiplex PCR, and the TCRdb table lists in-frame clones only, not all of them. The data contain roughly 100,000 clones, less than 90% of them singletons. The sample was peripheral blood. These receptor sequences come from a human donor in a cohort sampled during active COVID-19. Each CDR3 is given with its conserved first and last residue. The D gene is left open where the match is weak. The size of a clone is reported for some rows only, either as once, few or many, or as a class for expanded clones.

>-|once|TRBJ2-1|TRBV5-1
TGCGCCAGCAGGGAGGCGGGCCTGATTAGCTCCTACAATGAGCAGTTCTTC
CASREAGLISSYNEQFF
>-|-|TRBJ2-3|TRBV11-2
TGTGCCAGCAGCCCCTCAGGGCACACAGATACGCAGTATTTT
CASSPSGHTDTQYF
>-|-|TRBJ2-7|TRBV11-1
TGTGCCAGCAGCTTAGGGCCAGACTACGAGCAGTACTTC
CASSLGPDYEQYF
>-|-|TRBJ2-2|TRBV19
TGTGCCAGTAGTCCGGCAGGCACAAACACCGGGGAGCTGTTTTTT
CASSPAGTNTGELFF
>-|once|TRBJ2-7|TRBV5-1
TGCGCCAGCAGCCCCTCCCCTAAGTCAGGAAGCTCCTACGAGCAGTACTTC
CASSPSPKSGSSYEQYF
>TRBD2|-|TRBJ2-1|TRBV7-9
TGTGCCAGCAGCTCTCAAGCGGGGGGGGACAATGAGCAGTTCTTC
CASSSQAGGDNEQFF
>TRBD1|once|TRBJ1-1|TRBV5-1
TGCGCCAGCAGCCCCATGGGACAGAGGAATGAAGCTTTCTTT
CASSPMGQRNEAFF
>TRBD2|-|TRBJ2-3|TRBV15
TGTGCCACCAGCACGACTAGCGGGAGGACAGATACGCAGTATTTT
CATSTTSGRTDTQYF
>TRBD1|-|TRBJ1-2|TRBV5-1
TGCGCCAGCAGGTTACAGGGGGCGCTCAACTATGGCTACACCTTC
CASRLQGALNYGYTF
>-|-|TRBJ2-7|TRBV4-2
TGTGCCAGCAGCCAGGACCCCGGGACTCGGGGAGAGCAGTACTTC
CASSQDPGTRGEQYF
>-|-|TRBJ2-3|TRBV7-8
TGTGCCAGCAGCTTAGTCCACGGGACTGGGACAGATACGCAGTATTTT
CASSLVHGTGTDTQYF
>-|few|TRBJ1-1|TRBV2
TGTGCCAGCAGTGGCCCGGGTTGGAGGGACGCTTTCTTT
CASSGPGWRDAFF
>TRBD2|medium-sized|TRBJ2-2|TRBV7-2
TGTGCCAGCAGCTCCACTGGCAGGGAGGGGCTGTTTTTT
CASSSTGREGLFF
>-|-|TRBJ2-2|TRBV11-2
TGTGCCAGCAGACCCGTGGGGCACAAGAACACCGGGGAGCTGTTTTTT
CASRPVGHKNTGELFF
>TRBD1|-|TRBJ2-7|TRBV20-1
TGCAGTGCTAGTCGGACAGGGGAGGTTTACGAGCAGTACTTC
CSASRTGEVYEQYF
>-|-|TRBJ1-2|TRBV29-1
TGCAGCGTTCGGGGTAATTCGGGGGACTCGTATGGCTACACCTTC
CSVRGNSGDSYGYTF
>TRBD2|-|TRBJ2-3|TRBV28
TGTGCCAGCAGTTTTATCGGACTAGCGGGAGGATACGGCACAGATACGCAGTATTTT
CASSFIGLAGGYGTDTQYF
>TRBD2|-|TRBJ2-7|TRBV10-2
TGCGCCAGCAGTGAGCTAGCGGGAGTGGAGCAGTACTTC
CASSELAGVEQYF
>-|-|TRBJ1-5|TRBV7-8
TGTGCCAGCAGCGTCAGGTCGTCAGTAGATAGCAATCAGCCCCAGCATTTT
CASSVRSSVDSNQPQHF
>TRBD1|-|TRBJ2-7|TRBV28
TGTGCCAGCAGCCAAGGGACAGTAAGCTCCTACGAGCAGTACTTC
CASSQGTVSSYEQYF
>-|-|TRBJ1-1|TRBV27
TGTGCCAGCAGTTTTCTCGCAGGACAACGAAGAGGCACTGAAGCTTTCTTT
CASSFLAGQRRGTEAFF
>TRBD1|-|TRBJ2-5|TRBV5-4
TGTGCCAGCAGCTCCAGGGGGTATGGCGAAGAGACCCAGTACTTC
CASSSRGYGEETQYF
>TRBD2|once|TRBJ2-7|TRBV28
TGTGCCAGCAGTTTAGCCGGCGGGACTAGCGCGAGCGAGCAGTACTTC
CASSLAGGTSASEQYF
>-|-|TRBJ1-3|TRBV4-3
TGCGCCAGCAGCCCGACCGGCAGGGCGTTTGGAAACACCATATATTTT
CASSPTGRAFGNTIYF
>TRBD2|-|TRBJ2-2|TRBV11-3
TGTGCCAGCAGCTATAGCGGGGGGGCCATCGGGGAGCTGTTTTTT
CASSYSGGAIGELFF
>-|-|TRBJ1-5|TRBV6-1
TGTGCCAGCAGTGATGGACTGAATGTCAATCAGCCCCAGCATTTT
CASSDGLNVNQPQHF
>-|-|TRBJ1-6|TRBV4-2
TGTGCCAGCAGCCGTTCACCCTACTCCTCCTATAATTCACCCCTCCACTTT
CASSRSPYSSYNSPLHF
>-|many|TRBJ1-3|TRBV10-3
TGTGCCATCAGGGACAGCGGAAACACCATATATTTT
CAIRDSGNTIYF
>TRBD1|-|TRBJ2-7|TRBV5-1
TGCGCCAGCAGCTTGGCGCTCGACAGGGAGATACCCTACGAGCAGTACTTC
CASSLALDREIPYEQYF
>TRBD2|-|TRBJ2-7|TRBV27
TGTGCCAGCAGATTTAGCGGGGGTCTCTCCTACGAGCAGTACTTC
CASRFSGGLSYEQYF
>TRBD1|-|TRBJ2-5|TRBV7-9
TGTGCCAGCAGCTTAGGCAGGGGGGAGACCCAGTACTTC
CASSLGRGETQYF
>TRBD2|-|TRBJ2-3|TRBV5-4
TGTGCCAGCAGCCCCCCGGGACTAGTGGGGGGCACAGATACGCAGTATTTT
CASSPPGLVGGTDTQYF
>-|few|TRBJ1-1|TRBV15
TGTGCCATCGCTCGACAGGTCAACACTGAAGCTTTCTTT
CAIARQVNTEAFF
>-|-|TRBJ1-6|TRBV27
TGTGCCAGCAGGGGCAGCCTGTCACCCCTCCACTTT
CASRGSLSPLHF
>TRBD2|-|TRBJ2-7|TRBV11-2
TGTGCCAGCAGCCCTTGGACTAGCGGGGGGGCGTACGAGCAGTACTTC
CASSPWTSGGAYEQYF
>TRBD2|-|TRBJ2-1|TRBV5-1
TGCGCCAGCAGCTTGGCCTCAGTAGCGGGAGACCATGAGCAGTTCTTC
CASSLASVAGDHEQFF
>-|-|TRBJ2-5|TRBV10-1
TGCGCCAGCAGTGGGACTCTACAAGAGACCCAGTACTTC
CASSGTLQETQYF
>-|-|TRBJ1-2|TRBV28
TGTGCCAGCAGTACAGGGCCCGCCTATGGCTACACCTTC
CASSTGPAYGYTF
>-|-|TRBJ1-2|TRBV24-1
TGTGCCACCAGTGATACTCTGAATAACTATGGCTACACCTTC
CATSDTLNNYGYTF
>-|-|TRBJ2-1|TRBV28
TGTGCCAGCAGTTTATGGGAGTCCCACTCCTACAATGAGCAGTTCTTC
CASSLWESHSYNEQFF
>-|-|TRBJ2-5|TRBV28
TGTGCCAGCAGTTTATCAGTGGTGGGGGCCCCTCAGTACTTC
CASSLSVVGAPQYF
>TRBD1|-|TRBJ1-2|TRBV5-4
TGTGCCAGCAGCTCCGGGACAGGCAACTATGGCTACACCTTC
CASSSGTGNYGYTF
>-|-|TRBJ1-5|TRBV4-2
TGTGCCAGCAGCCAAGAACTCCTCCAGCCCCAGCATTTT
CASSQELLQPQHF